Shown below are 9 T cell receptor beta chains from a single sample sequenced in a study of healthy donors' naive CD4 and CD8 T cells. TCR libraries were built from 450 to 650 ng of total RNA by linear amplification. Each CDR3 protein gets one entry after TCRdb re-called the reads with MiXCR. This sample has some 190,000 distinct CDR3 sequences, with about 70% found just once. The specimen sequenced was naive CD4+ and CD8+ T cells sorted from blood, pooled from several donors. Receptors were obtained from a pool of human donors in good health; the sample pools cells from several healthy donors.

This clonotype was detected once. Written as DNA, the CDR3 is TGTGCCAGTAGTTACCCTCCGGGACCCACTGGCTACACCTTC. Translation gives CASSYPPGPTGYTF. This chain links TRBV19 with TRBJ1-2; D may be TRBD1 (5 bases). Trimming cost V 5 bases and J 7 bases, with 17 bases left between them. This CDR3 spans 14 amino acids. The germline gives CDR1 LNHDA, CDR2 SQIVND (reference sequence).

The gene calls are TRBV29-1 and TRBJ2-3, with unresolved D. CDR1 and CDR2 (germline): SQVTM, ANQGSEA. The length of the CDR3 is 13 residues. The ends were cut back, 7 bases at V and 2 bases at J, with 13 bases in the middle. The CDR3 nucleotides read TGCAGCGCTTCGAAAGACTTCACAGATACGCAGTATTTT. Its translation: CSASKDFTDTQYF.

This clonotype was recorded a few times. The chain joins TRBV19 to TRBJ2-1, with D unclear. There are 17 residues in the CDR3. From germline, CDR1 is LNHDA and CDR2 SQIVND (reference sequence). The ends were cut back, 5 bases at V and 8 bases at J, with 25 bases in the middle. For the CDR3, the DNA is TGTGCCAGTAGTTCACATTATGTGGGCAGGCCTGATGATGAGCAGTTCTTC. This encodes CASSSHYVGRPDDEQFF.

The genes are TRBV29-1 and TRBJ1-2; D ambiguous. From germline, CDR1 is SQVTM and CDR2 ANQGSEA. The CDR3 length is 14 residues. The ends were cut back, 3 bases at V and 4 bases at J, with 15 bases in the middle. This CDR3 is CSVDQAALPYGYTF. In DNA, the CDR3 is TGCAGCGTTGACCAGGCAGCCCTTCCCTATGGCTACACCTTC.

The V call is TRBV29-1, the J call TRBJ1-2; no definite D call. Trimming removed 3 bases from V and 5 bases from J, with 7 bases in between. From germline, CDR1 is SQVTM and CDR2 ANQGSEA. CDR3 length: 11 residues. The CDR3 spells CSVEYQYGYTF. Here the CDR3 DNA reads TGCAGCGTTGAGTACCAGTATGGCTACACCTTC.

CDR3 coding DNA: TGTGCCAGCAGTTTACGGACAGGGAGCAATCAGCCCCAGCATTTT. It translates to CASSLRTGSNQPQHF. The chain recombines TRBV12-3 or TRBV12-4 with TRBJ1-5; 8 nucleotides line up with TRBD1. Losses at the gene ends were 2 bases for V and 1 base for J; bases not matched to a gene: 1. This CDR3 contains 15 residues.

The rearrangement joins TRBV7-8 to TRBJ2-5; 7 nucleotides align to TRBD1. After removal of 2 bases from V and 5 bases from J, the junction contained 5 bases not matched to a gene. Germline V CDR1 and CDR2: SGHVS, FQNEAQ. CDR3 length equals 14 residues. The CDR3 region has the DNA TGTGCCAGCAGCTTAATGGGACAGCGGGAGACCCAGTACTTC. Its translation is CASSLMGQRETQYF.

This chain joins TRBV6-5 and TRBJ2-7, with D possibly being TRBD1 (6 bases). V shed 0 bases and J shed 1 base, with 10 bases lying between them. The CDR3 extends over 15 amino acids. CDR1 and CDR2 from the germline V gene are MNHEY and SVGAGI. CDR3 loop: CASSYSWDTSYEQYF. In nucleotides, the CDR3 is TGTGCCAGCAGTTACTCGTGGGACACTTCCTACGAGCAGTACTTC.

The chain combines TRBV21-1 with TRBJ2-7; the D call of TRBD1 is as the table states it, not checked on the DNA. TRBV21-1 is noted as a pseudogene. This CDR3 spans 17 amino acids. CDR3 residues: CASSNEGRRDAYYEQYF. In DNA, the CDR3 is TGTGCCAGCAGCAACGAAGGGCGCCGGGACGCCTACTACGAGCAGTACTTC.